Detailed here is one TCR beta chain. Authors' data handling: Counts of nucleated cells, estimated from reference gene primer amplification, were obtained. Profiled with immunoSEQ multiplex PCR; TCRdb holds only in-frame clones, not every one. The V and J calls and clone size come from that table; D and trimming were worked out from the DNA. In the table there are under 100,000 clones, roughly 80% of which are singletons. This sample is drawn from a study of blood T cell repertoires in COVID-19. Study overall: COVID-19 samples, acute and convalescent, were from the United States, Italy and Spain. The cDNA or gDNA used as material had been derived from T cells, B-cell-depleted T cells, or PBMCs.

Germline assignment: CDR1 LNHDA and CDR2 SQIVND (reference sequence). Trimming took off 0 bases at V and 12 bases at J, with 12 bases between the two ends. CDR3 size: 13 residues. The sequencing sample was made of peripheral blood. The sequence derives from a woman in her 70s with active or convalescent COVID-19. The chain couples TRBV19 to TRBJ2-1; the D gene is possibly TRBD1 (5 bases). The CDR3: CASSIDERGLQFF. The CDR3 DNA is TGTGCCAGTAGTATAGATGAAAGGGGTTTGCAGTTCTTC.